One sample yielded the 16 T cell receptor beta chains listed below, sequenced in a study of blood T cell repertoires in COVID-19. Assay: immunoSEQ multiplex PCR; the TCRdb copy retains only in-frame clones and omits some. This sample has tens of thousands of clones, with approximately 80% found just once. Sequencing input: peripheral blood. These receptors all come from a man older than 75 with acute or convalescent COVID-19.

The chain carries TRBV18 and TRBJ2-7; 8 nucleotides align to TRBD1. V trimming: 4 bases; J trimming: 5 bases; junction bases outside the gene matches: 4. Germline CDR1 reads KGHSH; CDR2 reads LQKENI. The CDR3 loop spans 13 amino acids. CDR3 amino acids: CASSQDRENEQYF. Written as DNA, the CDR3 is TGTGCCAGCTCACAGGACAGGGAAAACGAGCAGTACTTC.

V usage is TRBV7-2 and J usage is TRBJ1-4; TRBD1 is a possible D gene (6 bases). V lost 5 bases, J lost 1 base, and 8 bases lay in between. Germline loops: CDR1 SGHTA, CDR2 FQGNSA. This CDR3 region has 14 residues. The CDR3 DNA follows: TGTGCCAGCAGCATGACAGGAACTAATGAAAAACTGTTTTTT. Amino acid sequence: CASSMTGTNEKLFF.

J is TRBJ1-2 and V is TRBV4-3; D not resolved. The CDR3 contains 10 residues. Germline V CDR1 and CDR2: LGHNA, YSLEER. The ends were cut back, 11 bases at V and 8 bases at J, with 12 bases in the middle. CDR3 in amino acids: CAAERWGYTF. The CDR3 DNA sequence: TGCGCCGCGGAGCGGTGGGGCTACACCTTC.

The genes are TRBV5-4 and TRBJ1-6; the match to TRBD1 covers 12 bases. CDR3 length: 15 residues. J was trimmed by 8 bases and V by 4 bases; bases with no gene match: 4. Germline values: CDR1 SGHNT, CDR2 YYREEE (reference sequence). The CDR3 coding sequence is TGTGCCAGCAGCGGGACAGGGGGCAAGGATTCACCCCTCCACTTT. Protein: CASSGTGGKDSPLHF. The full variable domain, in which reference TRBV5-4 and TRBJ1-6 provide the parts outside the CDR3, is ETGVTQSPTHLIKTRGQQVTLRCSSQSGHNTVSWYQQALGQGPQFIFQYYREEENGRGNFPPRFSGLQFPNYSSELNVNALELDDSALYLCASSGTGGKDSPLHFGNGTRLTVT.

This sequence joins TRBV7-2 and TRBJ2-7; 9 bases are a match to TRBD1. The ends lost 0 bases at V and 0 bases at J; junction bases unmatched: 3. CDR1 and CDR2 from the germline V gene are SGHTA and FQGNSA. CDR3 size: 16 residues. The CDR3 loop reads CASSLAGTGTSYEQYF. The CDR3, as DNA: TGTGCCAGCAGCTTAGCAGGGACAGGGACCTCCTACGAGCAGTACTTC.

The rearrangement links TRBV19 to TRBJ2-7; D is unresolved. The V end was cut by 1 base, the J end by 2 bases, with 12 bases between. Germline CDR1 reads LNHDA; CDR2 reads SQIVND (reference sequence). CDR3 length: 15 amino acids. The CDR3 sequence is CASSIVSSRAYEQYF. CDR3 bases: TGTGCCAGTAGTATAGTCTCTTCGCGCGCCTACGAGCAGTACTTC.

This clone was detected once. The chain couples TRBV2 to TRBJ1-3; maybe TRBD1 (5 bases). The germline V and J ends were trimmed by 6 bases and 2 bases, with 14 bases remaining between them. Germline CDR1 is SNHLY and CDR2 is FYNNEI. The CDR3 loop spans 15 amino acids. The CDR3 spells CASSYRGRAGNTIYF. In DNA, the CDR3 is TGTGCCAGCAGCTACCGGGGGAGGGCTGGAAACACCATATATTTT.

This chain joins TRBV5-1 and TRBJ1-3; possible D gene TRBD1, 5 bases. Trimming left V 3 bases short and J 4 bases short, with 14 bases between. Germline V gives CDR1 SGHRS, CDR2 YFSETQ. The CDR3 is 15 residues long. CDR3 region: CASSSDSSYGNTIYF. CDR3 DNA sequence: TGCGCCAGCAGCTCAGACAGTTCTTACGGAAACACCATATATTTT.

V usage is TRBV7-2 and J usage is TRBJ2-1, with TRBD1 identical over 8 bases. CDR3 size: 16 residues. Germline V gene sequence: CDR1 SGHTA, CDR2 FQGNSA. V was clipped by 7 bases and J by 4 bases; unmatched bases: 12. The DNA for the CDR3 is TGTGCCAGCACCCAGGGGGCTCCAACATCTTACAATGAGCAGTTCTTC. Translating it yields CASTQGAPTSYNEQFF.

This chain connects TRBV6-5 to TRBJ2-2; 7 nucleotides line up with TRBD1. Per germline, CDR1 MNHEY and CDR2 SVGAGI. Trimming removed 6 bases from V and 0 bases from J; junction bases left unmatched: 4. The CDR3 is 15 amino acids. The CDR3: CASSLGQTNTGELFF. The CDR3 DNA is TGTGCCAGCAGCTTGGGACAGACGAACACCGGGGAGCTGTTTTTT.

The chain couples TRBV29-1 to TRBJ2-7, with unresolved D. Between the trimmed V and J ends, which lost 6 bases and 2 bases, there was a span of 11 bases. The V gene's germline CDR1 is SQVTM and CDR2 ANQGSEA. There are 12 residues in the CDR3. The CDR3 spells CSVGTETYEQYF. CDR3 DNA: TGCAGCGTCGGCACGGAGACCTACGAGCAGTACTTC.

The rearrangement joins TRBV7-9 to TRBJ2-5; D is possibly TRBD2 (6 bases). This CDR3 is 14 amino acids long. V lost 2 bases and J lost 5, with 12 bases in between. Germline-derived CDR1 and CDR2 are SEHNR and FQNEAQ (reference sequence). The CDR3 nucleotides are TGTGCCAGCAGCTTAAGTCTAGCGCCGGAGACCCAGTACTTC. Translated: CASSLSLAPETQYF.

This chain links TRBV28 with TRBJ1-1, with D hard to call. This CDR3 is built from 15 residues. CDR1 and CDR2 (germline): MDHEN, SYDVKM. Trimming removed 1 base at V and 4 bases at J, with 13 bases between. The chain's CDR3 is CASSLFGEAGTEAFF. CDR3 nucleotides: TGTGCCAGCAGTTTATTTGGGGAAGCGGGCACTGAAGCTTTCTTT. Using reference TRBV28 and TRBJ1-1 for the parts outside the CDR3, the full variable domain is DVKVTQSSRYLVKRTGEKVFLECVQDMDHENMFWYRQDPGLGLRLIYFSYDVKMKEKGDIPEGYSVSREKKERFSLILESASTNQTSMYLCASSLFGEAGTEAFFGQGTRLTVV.

V usage is TRBV28 and J usage is TRBJ2-7; possible D gene TRBD2, 6 bases. The CDR3 length is 13 residues. Deletions cut 5 bases from V and 2 bases from J, with 10 bases between. Germline CDR1 is MDHEN and CDR2 is SYDVKM. The chain's CDR3 is CASSLAPTYEQYF. The CDR3 DNA is TGTGCCAGCAGTCTAGCGCCTACCTACGAGCAGTACTTC.

This clone was seen only once. The rearrangement joins TRBV18 to TRBJ2-2, with D maybe TRBD1 (7 bases). CDR3 length: 15 amino acids. From germline, CDR1 is KGHSH and CDR2 LQKENI. Deletions cut 7 bases from V and 5 bases from J, with 17 bases between. CDR3 DNA: TGTGCCAGCTTCACCACGGCAGGGGGGACCGGGGAGCTGTTTTTT. It yields the protein CASFTTAGGTGELFF.

V usage is TRBV18 and J usage is TRBJ1-4; D is uncertain. Germline CDR1 and CDR2: KGHSH and LQKENI. V shed 3 bases and J shed 4 bases, with 15 bases lying between them. CDR3 size: 16 residues. CDR3 DNA: TGTGCCAGCTCACCGTTCCAAAGACTGAATAATGAAAAACTGTTTTTT. Its protein product is CASSPFQRLNNEKLFF. The full variable domain, in which reference TRBV18 and TRBJ1-4 provide the parts outside the CDR3, is NAGVMQNPRHLVRRRGQEARLRCSPMKGHSHVYWYRQLPEEGLKFMVYLQKENIIDESGMPKERFSAEFPKEGPSILRIQQVVRGDSAAYFCASSPFQRLNNEKLFFGSGTQLSVL.